Sequencing of this T cell receptor (beta chain) was carried out in a study of blood T cell repertoires in COVID-19. This clone has only a few counts. Libraries were prepared by immunoSEQ multiplex PCR; TCRdb keeps only in-frame clonotypes and omits some of them. In the table there are roughly 320,000 clones, approximately 86% of which are singletons. The germline V gene encodes CDR1 SNHLY and CDR2 FYNNEI. Trimming removed 3 bases from V and 5 bases from J; junction bases left unmatched: 5. The CDR3 length is 14 residues. The receptor was isolated from a man aged 65-85 years with acute or convalescent COVID-19. Sample: peripheral blood. The chain couples TRBV2 to TRBJ2-7, with 9 bases identical to TRBD2. CDR3 nucleotides: TGTGCCAGCAGTGAGGTAGCGGGAGTAGACGAGCAGTACTTC. Amino acids: CASSEVAGVDEQYF.